This T cell receptor (beta chain) was found in a study of blood T cells in healthy people across ages. For the second PCR, which ran for about 7 to 12 cycles, a sample-barcoded 5' primer and a J-beta primer mix were used. TCRdb reprocessed the 5' RACE reads via MiXCR and lists one record per CDR3 protein. Seen here are approximately 730,000 distinct CDR3 sequences, roughly two fifths observed once, and the top ten hold 20% to 25%. The CDR3 sequence is 15 residues long. Trimming pared 6 bases from V and 0 bases from J, leaving 18 bases between. Per the germline V gene, CDR1 is DFQATT and CDR2 is SNEGSKA (reference sequence).

The sequencing input was blood. The V call is TRBV20-1, the J call TRBJ2-7; D unresolved. The source is an older woman in good health. The CDR3 coding sequence is TGCAGTGCAGTCCCTCTCAATGACAACTCCTACGAGCAGTACTTC. Protein: CSAVPLNDNSYEQYF.